The source of this T cell receptor (beta chain) is a study of HIV-infected patients and healthy controls. Germline assignment: CDR1 SGHRS and CDR2 YFSETQ. V lost 0 bases and J lost 2, with 9 bases in between. This CDR3 comprises 14 residues. About 500 ng RNA was reverse transcribed with alpha and beta constant-region primers. Alpha and beta chain libraries were made separately by chain-specific third strand synthesis with multiplexing indices. A single primer pair per chain amplified all rearrangements, with per-molecule barcodes. The SP2 site served as the priming point for second strand synthesis. TCRdb ran MiXCR on the 5' RACE reads and lists one entry per CDR3 protein. This sample has 19,000 or so distinct CDR3 sequences, with about 9% found just once. This clonotype was picked up many times. Antiretroviral therapy had run roughly three months, about 14 weeks, before follow-up blood collection. All unsorted peripheral T cells were captured because whole blood was used without fractionation. Peripheral blood, 2 to 2.5 ml, was drawn for RNA extraction.

This rearrangement joins TRBV5-1 to TRBJ2-7; D not resolved. The sequence came from an adult with HIV infection. Specimen: blood, collected during antiretroviral therapy. The chain's CDR3 is CASSLVQPAYEQYF. In nucleotides, the CDR3 is TGCGCCAGCAGCTTGGTGCAACCAGCCTACGAGCAGTACTTC.